The T cell receptor beta chain described here comes from a study of T-cell memory formation after mild COVID-19. Study information: TCR clusters were largely donor specific. Study outcomes and limitations: Clones contracting over day 15 to 85 were CD4/CD8 balanced, with later expanders leaning CD4+. Contracting CD4+ clones were located mainly in CM and EM, and CD8+ clones in EMRA. Cross-reactive memory appears to have joined, as suggested by some responding clones showing up in pre-infection memory.

A single record per CDR3 protein comes from TCRdb applying MiXCR to the 5' RACE reads. The repertoire holds about 110,000 distinct CDR3 sequences, with roughly a sixth as singletons. There are 18 residues in the CDR3. V gave up 4 bases and J gave up 3 bases, with 22 bases separating them. Regarding this clonotype: Antigen unknown.

The origin of this receptor is a man between 18 and 29 years old who had mild COVID-19 (a few samples of this study predate the infection). Cell type and time point are not known. The sample taken for sequencing was PBMCs or a T cell subset sorted from them (not recorded which). This chain joins TRBV12-3 or TRBV12-4 and TRBJ2-1, with D possibly matching TRBD2 (5 bases). The CDR3 nucleotides are TGTGCCAGCAGTTATGGACTGTTGGCCCTTGGGAGCTACAATGAGCAGTTCTTC. It translates to CASSYGLLALGSYNEQFF.